The 17 T cell receptor beta chains in this list originate from one sample, sequenced in a study of cytomegalovirus exposure and HLA in healthy donors. In the PCR, 60 Vbeta and 13 Jbeta primers were used. Libraries were prepared by immunoSEQ multiplex PCR; TCRdb keeps only in-frame clonotypes and omits some of them. The sample holds about 180,000 clones, 80% seen once. The material sequenced was PBMCs. The receptor set was obtained from a middle-aged man in good health and CMV-seronegative.

This clone was observed a few times. The rearrangement joins TRBV27 to TRBJ2-7, with 9 bases matching TRBD2. CDR1 MNHEY and CDR2 SMNVEV come from the germline V gene (reference sequence). This CDR3 is built from 15 residues. V dropped 6 bases and J dropped 1; count of bases not matched to a gene: 7. The CDR3 reads CASSWAGGMSYEQYF. Here the CDR3 DNA reads TGTGCCAGCAGCTGGGCGGGAGGGATGTCCTACGAGCAGTACTTC.

The V gene is TRBV18, the J gene TRBJ1-1; tentatively, D is TRBD1 (6 bases). V was trimmed by 4 bases and J by 1 base, leaving 10 bases between them. Germline loops: CDR1 KGHSH, CDR2 LQKENI. CDR3 length: 14 residues. In DNA form, the CDR3 reads TGTGCCAGCTCACGTACACAGGGGAACACTGAAGCTTTCTTT. This translates into CASSRTQGNTEAFF.

The chain links TRBV30 to TRBJ1-3, with TRBD1 as a possible D gene (5 bases). The germline V gene has CDR1 GTSNPN and CDR2 SVGIG (reference sequence). The CDR3 spans 15 residues. Trimming left V 2 bases short and J 2 bases short, with 13 bases between. The CDR3 here is CAWSRQGITGNTIYF. For the CDR3, the DNA is TGTGCCTGGAGTAGGCAGGGAATCACTGGAAACACCATATATTTT.

The chain's CDR3 is CATSRGLAGVTDTQYF. CDR3 nucleotides: TGTGCCACCAGCCGGGGACTAGCGGGAGTCACAGATACGCAGTATTTT. The chain uses TRBV15 and TRBJ2-3; 14 bases fit TRBD2. V shed 5 bases, J shed 2 bases, and the junction held 3 bases outside the gene matches. Germline CDR1 LNHNV, CDR2 YYDKDF (reference sequence). The CDR3 runs 16 residues.

The V call is TRBV7-9, the J call TRBJ2-5; 10 bases fit TRBD1. The CDR3 runs to 19 residues. Trimming cost V 4 bases and J 0 bases; bases outside gene matches: 14. Germline V gene data show CDR1 as SEHNR and CDR2 as FQNEAQ (reference sequence). This CDR3 is CASSSLLIRDRGNQETQYF. The DNA for the CDR3 is TGTGCCAGCAGCTCGCTACTGATCCGGGACAGGGGAAACCAAGAGACCCAGTACTTC.

Only a few counts were recorded for this clone. This chain uses TRBV6-5 with TRBJ2-5, with D possibly TRBD2 on 6 matching bases. Between the trimmed V and J ends, which lost 5 bases and 9 bases, there was a span of 22 bases. The germline V gene encodes CDR1 MNHEY and CDR2 SVGAGI. The CDR3 is 15 amino acids. CDR3 region: CASSPVGGNLQAQYF. In DNA form, the CDR3 reads TGTGCCAGCAGTCCCGTGGGGGGTAACCTTCAGGCCCAGTACTTC.

A remark on this clone: The germline gene is not matched at one end of the junction; a read error may be the cause. The J gene is TRBJ1-2, the V gene TRBV7-9; 7 bases map to TRBD1. Germline-derived CDR1 and CDR2 are SEHNR and FQNEAQ (reference sequence). The CDR3 is 13 amino acids. In nucleotides, the CDR3 is TGTGCCAGCAGTCGACAGGGTAACTTTGGCTACACCTTC. Translation: CASSRQGNFGYTF.

The V call is TRBV4-3, the J call TRBJ1-2; 10 bases line up with TRBD1. Germline CDR1 is LGHNA and CDR2 is YSLEER. The CDR3 runs 16 residues. Trimming took 1 base from V and 4 from J; bases not matched to a gene: 6. CDR3: CASSQGDRGLLYGYTF. CDR3 coding DNA: TGCGCCAGCAGCCAAGGGGACAGGGGCCTCCTCTATGGCTACACCTTC.

V usage is TRBV4-3 and J usage is TRBJ2-1; D ambiguous. This CDR3 region has 14 residues. Trimming shortened V by 0 bases and J by 7 bases, and 10 bases separated the two germline ends. Germline V gives CDR1 LGHNA, CDR2 YSLEER. CDR3 nucleotide sequence: TGCGCCAGCAGCCAAGAATTAGCCTCTAATGAGCAGTTCTTC. Protein sequence: CASSQELASNEQFF.

The J gene is TRBJ1-1, the V gene TRBV5-1; D is undetermined. Trimming removed 0 bases at V and 0 bases at J, with 18 bases between. The CDR3 runs to 18 residues. Germline assignment: CDR1 SGHRS and CDR2 YFSETQ. The CDR3 nucleotides are TGCGCCAGCAGCTTGGGACGGAGAAAGATTACCATGAACACTGAAGCTTTCTTT. It specifies CASSLGRRKITMNTEAFF.

The rearrangement links TRBV5-5 to TRBJ1-4; 10 nucleotides agree with TRBD1. This CDR3 contains 15 residues. V lost 2 bases and J lost 8; bases outside the gene matches: 6. The germline V gene has CDR1 SGHKS and CDR2 YYEKEE (reference sequence). Here the CDR3 DNA reads TGTGCCAGCAGCTTATCGACAGGGGGCCTCGAAAAACTGTTTTTT. It encodes CASSLSTGGLEKLFF.

The chain has TRBV29-1 and TRBJ2-2, with D maybe TRBD1 (6 bases). This CDR3 spans 16 amino acids. Germline V gene data show CDR1 as SQVTM and CDR2 as ANQGSEA. The V and J ends lost 0 bases and 1 base respectively, with 12 bases between them. Here the CDR3 DNA reads TGCAGCGTTGAAGAAGACACAGGGAGGAACACCGGGGAGCTGTTTTTT. Residues: CSVEEDTGRNTGELFF.

The chain joins TRBV4-2 to TRBJ2-2; TRBD2 matches at 8 bases. In germline, CDR1 is LGHNA, CDR2 YNFKEQ. Trimming at V came to 1 base and at J to 0 bases, leaving 4 bases not matched to a gene. This CDR3 region has 17 residues. CDR3 loop: CASSQGTGGTNTGELFF. The CDR3, as DNA: TGTGCCAGCAGCCAAGGGACGGGGGGGACGAACACCGGGGAGCTGTTTTTT.

In DNA form, the CDR3 reads TGTGCCCGGGGGGGCACAGGGGAGACCCAGTACTTC. Amino acids: CARGGTGETQYF. V gene TRBV30 combines with J gene TRBJ2-5; 8 nucleotides line up with TRBD2. CDR1 is GTSNPN, CDR2 SVGIG, per germline (reference sequence). The CDR3 is 12 amino acids. Trimming took 8 bases from V and 5 from J; bases not matched to a gene: 7.

J is TRBJ2-7 and V is TRBV4-3; TRBD2 might be the D (6 bases). Germline V CDR1 and CDR2: LGHNA, YSLEER. Between the trimmed V and J ends, which lost 4 bases and 5 bases, there was a span of 6 bases. The CDR3 totals 11 residues. The CDR3 loop is CASSRGNEQYF. CDR3 nucleotides: TGCGCCAGCAGCCGCGGGAACGAGCAGTACTTC.

This rearrangement joins TRBV6-5 to TRBJ1-2; no clear D gene. The CDR3 is made up of 12 amino acids. CDR1 is MNHEY and CDR2 is SVGAGI in the germline V gene. Between the trimmed V and J ends, which lost 6 bases and 8 bases, there was a span of 13 bases. CDR3 loop: CASRGGGSGYTF. CDR3 nucleotides: TGTGCCAGCAGGGGCGGAGGTAGCGGCTACACCTTC.

The chain employs TRBV5-4 and TRBJ2-1; 10 bases are a match to TRBD1. V lost 4 bases and J lost 6; bases outside the gene matches: 4. CDR3 length: 14 residues. CDR1 is SGHNT and CDR2 is YYREEE in the germline V gene (reference sequence). DNA for the CDR3: TGTGCCAGCAGCCCGGGGACAGGGGCCAATGAGCAGTTCTTC. Its translation is CASSPGTGANEQFF.